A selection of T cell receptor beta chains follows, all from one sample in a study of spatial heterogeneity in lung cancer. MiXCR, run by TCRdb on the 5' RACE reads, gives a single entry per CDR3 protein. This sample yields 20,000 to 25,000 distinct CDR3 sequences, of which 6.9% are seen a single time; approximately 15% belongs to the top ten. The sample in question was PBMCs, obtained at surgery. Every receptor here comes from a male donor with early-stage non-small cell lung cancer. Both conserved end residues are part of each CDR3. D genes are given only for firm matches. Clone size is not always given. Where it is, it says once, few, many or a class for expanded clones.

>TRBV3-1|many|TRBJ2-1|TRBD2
CASSQNPAGSSYNEQFF
TGTGCCAGCAGCCAAAACCCAGCGGGGAGCTCCTACAATGAGCAGTTCTTC
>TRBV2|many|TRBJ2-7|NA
CASSSREFGEQYF
TGTGCCAGCAGTTCCAGGGAATTTGGCGAGCAGTACTTC
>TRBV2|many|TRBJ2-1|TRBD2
CASSELPSGYNEQFF
TGTGCCAGCAGTGAACTGCCTAGCGGTTACAATGAGCAGTTCTTC
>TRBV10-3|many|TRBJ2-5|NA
CAISESGHRQETQYF
TGTGCCATCAGTGAGTCGGGACACCGTCAAGAGACCCAGTACTTC
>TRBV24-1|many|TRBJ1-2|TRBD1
CATMSGTGNYGYTF
TGTGCCACCATGTCCGGGACAGGGAACTATGGCTACACCTTC
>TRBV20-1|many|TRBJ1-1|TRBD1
CSARALGQLAEAFF
TGCAGTGCTAGAGCCCTGGGACAGTTGGCTGAAGCTTTCTTT
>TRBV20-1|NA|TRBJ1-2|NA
CSASREGYGYTF
TGCAGTGCTTCTCGGGAGGGGTATGGCTACACCTTC
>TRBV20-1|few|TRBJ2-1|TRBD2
CSARLAGVNEQFF
TGCAGTGCTAGGCTAGCGGGAGTCAATGAGCAGTTCTTC
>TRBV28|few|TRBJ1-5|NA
CASSPEQGSQPQHF
TGTGCCAGCAGTCCAGAACAGGGAAGTCAGCCCCAGCATTTT
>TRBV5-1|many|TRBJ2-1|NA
CASSLTSSYNEQFF
TGCGCCAGCAGCTTAACTAGCTCCTACAATGAGCAGTTCTTC
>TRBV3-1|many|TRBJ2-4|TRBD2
CASSQGLAGDAKNIQYF
TGTGCCAGCAGCCAAGGACTAGCGGGGGACGCCAAAAACATTCAGTACTTC
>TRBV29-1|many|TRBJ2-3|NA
CSVATVSTDTQYF
TGCAGCGTTGCGACGGTCAGCACAGATACGCAGTATTTT
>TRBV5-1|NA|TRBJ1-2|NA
CASSLAGYAVEGSGYTF
TGCGCCAGCAGCTTGGCCGGATACGCAGTCGAAGGTAGTGGCTACACCTTC
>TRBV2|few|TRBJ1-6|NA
CASSVEDLYNSPLHF
TGTGCCAGCAGTGTAGAAGACTTATATAATTCACCCCTCCACTTT
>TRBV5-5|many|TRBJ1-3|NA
CASSPPGAGNTIYF
TGTGCCAGCAGCCCCCCGGGGGCTGGAAACACCATATATTTT
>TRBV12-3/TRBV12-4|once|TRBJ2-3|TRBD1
CASTSATGGTDTQYF
TGTGCCAGCACCTCAGCCACAGGGGGCACAGATACGCAGTATTTT
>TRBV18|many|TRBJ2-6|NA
CASSTRAGANVLTF
TGTGCCAGCTCAACCAGGGCTGGGGCCAACGTCCTGACTTTC
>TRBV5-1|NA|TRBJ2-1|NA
CASSLGDAHNEQFF
TGCGCCAGCAGCTTGGGGGACGCGCACAATGAGCAGTTCTTC
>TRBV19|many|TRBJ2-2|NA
CASSVGIGELFF
TGTGCCAGTAGTGTCGGAATTGGGGAGCTGTTTTTT
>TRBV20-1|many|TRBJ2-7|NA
CSASRVEQYF
TGCAGTGCTAGCAGGGTCGAGCAGTACTTC
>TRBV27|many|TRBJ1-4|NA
CASSPRGRREKLFF
TGTGCCAGCAGTCCCCGCGGTCGGAGGGAAAAACTGTTTTTT
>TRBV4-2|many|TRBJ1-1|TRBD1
CASSQGSQGAEAFF
TGTGCCAGCAGCCAAGGTAGCCAGGGGGCTGAAGCTTTCTTT
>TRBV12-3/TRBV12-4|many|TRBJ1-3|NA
CASSLSRDGNTIYF
TGTGCCAGCAGTTTAAGCAGGGATGGAAACACCATATATTTT
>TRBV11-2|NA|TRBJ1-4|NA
CASSSSGSLNEKLFF
TGTGCCAGCAGCTCCTCAGGGAGCCTTAATGAAAAACTGTTTTTT
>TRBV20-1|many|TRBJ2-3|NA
CSARDRAKTDTQYF
TGCAGTGCTAGAGATAGGGCAAAAACAGATACGCAGTATTTT
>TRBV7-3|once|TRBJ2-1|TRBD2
CASSAGLAGNNEQFF
TGTGCCAGCAGCGCGGGGCTAGCGGGAAACAATGAGCAGTTCTTC
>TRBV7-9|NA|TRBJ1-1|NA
CASSFLTGLRNTEAFF
TGTGCCAGCAGCTTTCTCACGGGACTCCGGAACACTGAAGCTTTCTTT
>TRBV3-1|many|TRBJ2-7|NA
CASSLTGIEQYF
TGTGCCAGCAGCCTAACAGGGATCGAGCAGTACTTC
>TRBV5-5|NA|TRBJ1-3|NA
CASSSTGRGNTIYF
TGTGCCAGCAGCTCAACAGGTCGAGGGAACACCATATATTTT
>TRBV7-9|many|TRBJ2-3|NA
CASSRRQDADTQYF
TGTGCCAGCAGCAGACGACAGGATGCGGATACGCAGTATTTT
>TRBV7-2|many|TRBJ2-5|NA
CASSPDRETQYF
TGTGCCAGCAGCCCTGACAGGGAGACCCAGTACTTC